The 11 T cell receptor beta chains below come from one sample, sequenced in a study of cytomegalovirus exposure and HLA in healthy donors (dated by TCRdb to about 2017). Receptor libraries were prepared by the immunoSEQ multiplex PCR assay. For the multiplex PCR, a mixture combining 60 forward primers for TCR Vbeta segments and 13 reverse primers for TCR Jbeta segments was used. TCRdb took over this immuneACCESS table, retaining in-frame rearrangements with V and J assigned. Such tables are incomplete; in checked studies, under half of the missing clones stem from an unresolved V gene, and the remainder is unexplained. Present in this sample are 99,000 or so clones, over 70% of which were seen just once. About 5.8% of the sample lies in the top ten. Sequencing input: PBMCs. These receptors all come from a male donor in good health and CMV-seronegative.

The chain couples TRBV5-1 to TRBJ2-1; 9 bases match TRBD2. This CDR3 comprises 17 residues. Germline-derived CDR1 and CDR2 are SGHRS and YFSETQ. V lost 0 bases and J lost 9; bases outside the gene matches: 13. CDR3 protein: CASSLARRREGKSEQFF. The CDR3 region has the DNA TGCGCCAGCAGCTTGGCCAGGCGGCGGGAGGGGAAAAGTGAGCAGTTCTTC.

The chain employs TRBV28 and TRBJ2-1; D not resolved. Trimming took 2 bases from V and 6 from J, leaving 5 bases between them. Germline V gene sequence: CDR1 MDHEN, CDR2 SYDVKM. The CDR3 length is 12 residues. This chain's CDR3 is CASSLRSNEQFF. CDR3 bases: TGTGCCAGCAGTTTACGCAGCAATGAGCAGTTCTTC. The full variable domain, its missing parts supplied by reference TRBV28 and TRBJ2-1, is DVKVTQSSRYLVKRTGEKVFLECVQDMDHENMFWYRQDPGLGLRLIYFSYDVKMKEKGDIPEGYSVSREKKERFSLILESASTNQTSMYLCASSLRSNEQFFGPGTRLTVL.

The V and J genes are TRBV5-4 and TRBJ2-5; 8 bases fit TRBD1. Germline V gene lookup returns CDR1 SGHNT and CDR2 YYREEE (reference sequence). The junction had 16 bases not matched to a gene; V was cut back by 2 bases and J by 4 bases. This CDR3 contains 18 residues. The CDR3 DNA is TGTGCCAGCAGCTTCCAGGGGGCAGGGTGGATGTTAGGAGAGACCCAGTACTTC. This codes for CASSFQGAGWMLGETQYF.

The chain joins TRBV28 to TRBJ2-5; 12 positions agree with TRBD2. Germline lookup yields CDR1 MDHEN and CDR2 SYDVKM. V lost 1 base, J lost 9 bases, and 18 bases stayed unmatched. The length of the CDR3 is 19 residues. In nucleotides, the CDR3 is TGTGCCAGCAGTTTATTGGTCGCCCGGACTAGCGGGATGAATGGGGCCCAGTACTTC. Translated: CASSLLVARTSGMNGAQYF.

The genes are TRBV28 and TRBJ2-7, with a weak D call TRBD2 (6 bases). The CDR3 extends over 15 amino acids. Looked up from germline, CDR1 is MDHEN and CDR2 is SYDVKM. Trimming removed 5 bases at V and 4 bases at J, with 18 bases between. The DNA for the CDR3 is TGTGCCAGCAGTCCCTTCTGGGGGGACTCTTACGAGCAGTACTTC. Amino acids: CASSPFWGDSYEQYF.

The CDR3 coding sequence is TGTGCCAGCTACCTAACAGGGTTTAACTATGGCTACACCTTC. The encoded protein is CASYLTGFNYGYTF. V gene TRBV5-6 combines with J gene TRBJ1-2; possible D gene TRBD1, 6 bases. Germline values: CDR1 SGHDT, CDR2 YYEEEE. V lost 7 bases and J 1 base, leaving 14 bases between the germline ends. This CDR3 has 14 amino acids.

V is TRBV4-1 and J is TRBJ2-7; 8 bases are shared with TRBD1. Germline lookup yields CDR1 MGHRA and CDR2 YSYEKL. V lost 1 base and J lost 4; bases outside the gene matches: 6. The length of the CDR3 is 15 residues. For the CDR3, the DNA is TGCGCCAGCAGCCAAGCCACAGGGGGAAGGTACGAGCAGTACTTC. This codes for CASSQATGGRYEQYF.

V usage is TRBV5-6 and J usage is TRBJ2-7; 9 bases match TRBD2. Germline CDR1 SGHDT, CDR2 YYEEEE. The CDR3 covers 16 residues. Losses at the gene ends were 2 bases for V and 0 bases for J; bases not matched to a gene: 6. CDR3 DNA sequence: TGTGCCAGCAGCTTCGGTGCGGGAGGGTTCTCCTACGAGCAGTACTTC. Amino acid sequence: CASSFGAGGFSYEQYF.

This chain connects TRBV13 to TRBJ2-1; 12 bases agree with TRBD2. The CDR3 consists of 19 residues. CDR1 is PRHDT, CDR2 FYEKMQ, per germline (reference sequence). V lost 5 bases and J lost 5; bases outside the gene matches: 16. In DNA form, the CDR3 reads TGTGCCAGCAGCCCCATGACTAGCGGGAGACCAAGCGGACACAATGAGCAGTTCTTC. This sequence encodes CASSPMTSGRPSGHNEQFF.

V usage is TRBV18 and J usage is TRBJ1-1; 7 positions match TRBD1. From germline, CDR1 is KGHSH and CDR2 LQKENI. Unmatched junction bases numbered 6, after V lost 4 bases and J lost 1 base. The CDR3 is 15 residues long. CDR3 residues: CASSLSTGTNTEAFF. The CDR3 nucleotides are TGTGCCAGCTCACTCTCGACAGGGACGAACACTGAAGCTTTCTTT.

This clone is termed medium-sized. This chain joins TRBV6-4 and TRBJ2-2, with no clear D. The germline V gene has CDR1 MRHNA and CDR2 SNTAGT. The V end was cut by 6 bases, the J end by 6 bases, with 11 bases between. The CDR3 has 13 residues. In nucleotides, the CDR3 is TGTGCCAGCAGGGGTACAGAGCCCGGGGAGCTGTTTTTT. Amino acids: CASRGTEPGELFF.